The 12 T cell receptor beta chains below were found in one sample sequenced in a study of blood T cell repertoires in COVID-19. Some clones are missing from TCRdb's copy, which holds only in-frame ones; the method was immunoSEQ multiplex PCR. The sample includes around 99,000 clones, around 82% of them seen just once. Material for sequencing was peripheral blood. All receptors derive from a woman between 50 and 59 years old with acute or convalescent COVID-19.

This clone occurred once. The gene calls are TRBV12-3 or TRBV12-4 and TRBJ1-2; D remains unclear. The CDR3 consists of 12 residues. The V and J ends lost 4 bases and 3 bases respectively, with 6 bases between them. CDR3 DNA: TGTGCCAGCAGTTCCCTATACTATGGCTACACCTTC. This codes for CASSSLYYGYTF.

This clone was seen a few times. The chain links TRBV25-1 to TRBJ1-6; TRBD1 aligns across 8 bases. Germline values: CDR1 MGHDK, CDR2 SYGVNS. The CDR3 is 15 residues long. V lost 2 bases, J lost 7 bases, and 4 bases stayed unmatched. Here the CDR3 DNA reads TGTGCCAGCAGTGAACAGGGGGCCCGGAATTCACCCCTCCACTTT. As protein: CASSEQGARNSPLHF.

This chain joins TRBV6-4 and TRBJ1-1; no firm D call. Germline V CDR1 and CDR2: MRHNA, SNTAGT. The CDR3 covers 13 residues. The ends were cut back, 5 bases at V and 1 base at J, with 8 bases in the middle. CDR3 region: CASSQAWNTEAFF. In DNA form, the CDR3 reads TGTGCCAGCAGTCAGGCCTGGAACACTGAAGCTTTCTTT.

This clone has only a few counts. V gene TRBV9 combines with J gene TRBJ1-1, with D unclear. The CDR3 has 15 amino acids. Germline-derived CDR1 and CDR2 are SGDLS and YYNGEE. The ends were cut back, 4 bases at V and 2 bases at J, with 15 bases in the middle. The CDR3 sequence is CASSLRASFNTEAFF. For the CDR3, the DNA is TGTGCCAGCAGCCTTCGCGCGAGCTTCAACACTGAAGCTTTCTTT.

The chain recombines TRBV5-6 with TRBJ2-2, with TRBD1 matching 7 bases. CDR1 is SGHDT, CDR2 YYEEEE, per germline. This CDR3 has 17 residues. J gave up 5 bases and V 0 bases, and 10 bases lay outside the gene matches. CDR3 region: CASSLVESVRGTGELFF. In nucleotides, the CDR3 is TGTGCCAGCAGCTTGGTCGAATCGGTCAGGGGGACCGGGGAGCTGTTTTTT.

The genes are TRBV6-6 and TRBJ1-2, with TRBD1 identical over 10 bases. With V trimmed by 5 bases and J by 6 bases, 9 bases remained unmatched. The CDR3 length is 15 residues. CDR1 and CDR2 (germline): MNHNY, SVGAGI (reference sequence). The chain's CDR3 is CASSTWDRGLNGYTF. The CDR3 DNA reads as TGTGCCAGCAGTACCTGGGACAGGGGATTGAATGGCTACACCTTC.

The chain carries TRBV10-3 and TRBJ1-2, with TRBD1 as a possible D gene (6 bases). Deletions cut 3 bases from V and 3 bases from J, with 11 bases between. Per germline, CDR1 ENHRY and CDR2 SYGVKD. The CDR3 covers 14 residues. The CDR3 bases are TGTGCCATCAGTGAACGGACAGCGGACTATGGCTACACCTTC. The encoded protein is CAISERTADYGYTF.

The genes are TRBV24-1 and TRBJ2-1; 7 bases map to TRBD2. The CDR3 spans 14 residues. V was clipped by 3 bases and J by 7 bases; unmatched bases: 5. CDR1 KGHDR and CDR2 SFDVKD come from the germline V gene. The CDR3 spells CATSDRAGWNEQFF. The CDR3 DNA reads TGTGCCACCAGTGATCGAGCGGGGTGGAATGAGCAGTTCTTC.

The V gene is TRBV7-6, the J gene TRBJ1-4; perhaps TRBD1 as D (6 bases). The V and J ends lost 4 bases and 7 bases respectively, with 16 bases between them. Germline V gives CDR1 SGHVS, CDR2 FNYEAQ. This CDR3 comprises 15 residues. CDR3 nucleotide sequence: TGTGCCAGCAGCTCGACCTACAGGGTAGTTGAAAAACTGTTTTTT. It codes for CASSSTYRVVEKLFF.

The genes are TRBV30 and TRBJ1-1, with 7 bases that match TRBD1. CDR3 length equals 15 residues. CDR1 is GTSNPN, CDR2 SVGIG, per germline (reference sequence). After removal of 4 bases from V and 5 bases from J, the junction contained 13 bases not matched to a gene. The CDR3 DNA sequence: TGTGCCTGGATAAACAGGGGAATTGGGCCAACTGAAGCTTTCTTT. It codes for CAWINRGIGPTEAFF.

The chain is built from TRBV6-6 and TRBJ1-6, with a possible D match to TRBD1 (6 bases). V was shortened by 5 bases and J by 9 bases, with 11 bases between the two germline ends. The CDR3 consists of 13 residues. Looked up from germline, CDR1 is MNHNY and CDR2 is SVGAGI (reference sequence). CDR3 protein: CASSPQGGSPLHF. DNA of the CDR3: TGTGCCAGCAGTCCACAGGGTGGTTCACCCCTCCACTTT.

V and J are TRBV10-3 and TRBJ2-5; 13 nucleotides agree with TRBD2. V was clipped by 10 bases and J by 5 bases; unmatched bases: 10. Germline V gene data show CDR1 as ENHRY and CDR2 as SYGVKD. The CDR3 loop spans 15 amino acids. For the CDR3, the DNA is TGTGCCACCCGCGAACTAGCGGGGGGGAGTGAGACCCAGTACTTC. It codes for CATRELAGGSETQYF.